These 17 T cell receptor beta chains were sequenced from one sample in a study of graft-versus-host responses after intestinal transplantation. The data were produced by immunoSEQ multiplex PCR, yet TCRdb's version contains in-frame clones alone and is incomplete. This sample has under 20,000 clones, with around 35% found just once. This specimen consisted of alloreactive CD4+ T cells from a mixed lymphocyte reaction culture, obtained before intestinal transplant. Specified subset: CFSE-low proliferating T cells sorted from approximately 6-day pre-transplant mixed lymphocyte reaction (GvH or HvG direction). The receptors come from a human patient who received an intestinal transplant.

The chain recombines TRBV5-1 with TRBJ2-5; D is unresolved. CDR3 size: 13 residues. Germline values: CDR1 SGHRS, CDR2 YFSETQ. V was shortened by 2 bases and J by 7 bases, with 12 bases between the two germline ends. The CDR3 DNA reads TGCGCCAGCAGCTTATACCAAGAAGGGACCCAGTACTTC. As protein: CASSLYQEGTQYF.

The rearrangement joins TRBV7-2 to TRBJ2-7; 8 bases map to TRBD2. The CDR3 has 16 residues. Germline-derived CDR1 and CDR2 are SGHTA and FQGNSA. V lost 3 bases, J lost 1 base, and 8 bases stayed unmatched. CDR3 nucleotides: TGTGCCAGCAGCTTCTCCCGGGCTAGCGGGTCCTACGAGCAGTACTTC. This codes for CASSFSRASGSYEQYF.

The chain's CDR3 is CASSRQFRGTGELFF. CDR3 DNA: TGTGCCAGCAGCCGACAGTTTAGGGGCACCGGGGAGCTGTTTTTT. V and J are TRBV6-1 and TRBJ2-2; D possibly corresponds to TRBD1 (5 bases). This CDR3 has 15 residues. V was shortened by 6 bases and J by 4 bases, with 15 bases between the two germline ends. Germline V gene sequence: CDR1 MNHNS, CDR2 SASEGT.

This clone has only a few counts. The V and J genes are TRBV6-5 and TRBJ2-5; D is uncertain. Trimming cost V 4 bases and J 1 base, with 16 bases left between them. The CDR3 sequence is 16 residues long. Germline V lookup: CDR1 MNHEY, CDR2 SVGAGI. The CDR3 DNA follows: TGTGCCAGCAGTTCGACCCTTAGGGCAAGCCAAGAGACCCAGTACTTC. Encoded protein: CASSSTLRASQETQYF.

The genes are TRBV4-1 and TRBJ2-7; 16 bases agree with TRBD2. The junction had 2 bases not matched to a gene; V was cut back by 4 bases and J by 2 bases. Germline CDR1 MGHRA, CDR2 YSYEKL. The CDR3 is 16 amino acids. This chain's CDR3 is CASSPGLAGGAYEQYF. The CDR3 nucleotides read TGCGCCAGCAGCCCGGGACTAGCGGGAGGGGCCTACGAGCAGTACTTC.

This clone was seen a few times. V and J are TRBV7-2 and TRBJ1-3; D unclear. V was cut by 3 bases and J by 0 bases, with 9 bases left in between. The CDR3 has 15 residues. Germline V gene data show CDR1 as SGHTA and CDR2 as FQGNSA. The CDR3 coding sequence is TGTGCCAGCAGCTTCACAGTGAGCTCTGGAAACACCATATATTTT. Its protein is CASSFTVSSGNTIYF.

This clone was observed a handful of times. V gene TRBV7-9 combines with J gene TRBJ1-3; D possibly corresponds to TRBD1 (5 bases). Trimming pared 3 bases from V and 0 bases from J, leaving 15 bases between. The germline V gene encodes CDR1 SEHNR and CDR2 FQNEAQ (reference sequence). The CDR3 extends over 17 amino acids. CDR3 sequence: CASSFPPREDSGNTIYF. Written as DNA, the CDR3 is TGTGCCAGCAGCTTCCCCCCCAGGGAAGACTCTGGAAACACCATATATTTT. Full variable domain (remainder filled in from reference TRBV7-9 and TRBJ1-3): DTGVSQNPRHKITKRGQNVTFRCDPISEHNRLYWYRQTLGQGPEFLTYFQNEAQLEKSRLLSDRFSAERPKGSFSTLEIQRTEQGDSAMYLCASSFPPREDSGNTIYFGEGSWLTVV.

The rearrangement joins TRBV7-9 to TRBJ2-5; D may be TRBD1 (5 bases). This CDR3 spans 15 amino acids. The ends were cut back, 2 bases at V and 7 bases at J, with 17 bases in the middle. Looked up from germline, CDR1 is SEHNR and CDR2 is FQNEAQ (reference sequence). The DNA for the CDR3 is TGTGCCAGCAGCTTAAGGGCGGCTCCGCAGGGGACCCAGTACTTC. Its protein product is CASSLRAAPQGTQYF.

This clone was counted between two and nine times. This chain uses TRBV5-4 with TRBJ2-7, with 7 bases that match TRBD2. CDR1 is SGHNT and CDR2 is YYREEE in the germline V gene (reference sequence). CDR3 length: 15 residues. J gave up 0 bases and V 9 bases, and 12 bases lay outside the gene matches. CDR3 bases: TGTGCCACCGGAGATAGCGGGTTGAGCTCCTACGAGCAGTACTTC. It specifies CATGDSGLSSYEQYF. The entire variable domain, with the rest obtained from reference TRBV5-4 and TRBJ2-7, is as follows: ETGVTQSPTHLIKTRGQQVTLRCSSQSGHNTVSWYQQALGQGPQFIFQYYREEENGRGNFPPRFSGLQFPNYSSELNVNALELDDSALYLCATGDSGLSSYEQYFGPGTRLTVT.

CDR3 DNA sequence: TGTGCCAGCAGCTTATTCGCTAAAAGCGCCAATACGCAGTATTTT. Its translation is CASSLFAKSANTQYF. The chain recombines TRBV7-9 with TRBJ2-3; D is ambiguous. The germline gives CDR1 SEHNR, CDR2 FQNEAQ (reference sequence). The CDR3 consists of 15 residues. V was trimmed by 2 bases and J by 7 bases, leaving 16 bases between them.

This clone was observed a few times. This chain connects TRBV2 to TRBJ2-5; no clear D. Germline lookup yields CDR1 SNHLY and CDR2 FYNNEI. V lost 1 base, J lost 3 bases, and 3 bases lay in between. The CDR3 covers 12 residues. The CDR3 DNA reads TGTGCCAGCAGTGAAGTGGAAGAGACCCAGTACTTC. This gives the protein CASSEVEETQYF.

The V call is TRBV5-5, the J call TRBJ2-5, with D possibly being TRBD1 (5 bases). The germline V and J ends were trimmed by 2 bases and 5 bases, with 7 bases remaining between them. Looked up from germline, CDR1 is SGHKS and CDR2 is YYEKEE (reference sequence). The CDR3 runs to 12 residues. The CDR3 nucleotides read TGTGCCAGCAGCTTCAGGGTGGAGACCCAGTACTTC. Amino acid sequence: CASSFRVETQYF.

V and J are TRBV5-1 and TRBJ1-6, with D unclear. From germline, CDR1 is SGHRS and CDR2 YFSETQ. The ends were cut back, 1 base at V and 7 bases at J, with 9 bases in the middle. CDR3 size: 14 residues. The CDR3 sequence: CASSLRAGNSPLHF. CDR3 sequence (DNA): TGCGCCAGCAGCTTGAGGGCAGGCAATTCACCCCTCCACTTT.

The J gene is TRBJ1-3, the V gene TRBV5-6, with no clear D. The CDR3 extends over 15 amino acids. CDR1 is SGHDT, CDR2 YYEEEE, per germline. With 1 base removed from V and 1 base from J, the gap between germline ends came to 9 bases. The DNA of the CDR3 is TGTGCCAGCAGCTTGTTAGGGCCTTCTGGAAACACCATATATTTT. The encoded protein is CASSLLGPSGNTIYF. Full variable domain (remainder filled in from reference TRBV5-6 and TRBJ1-3): DAGVTQSPTHLIKTRGQQVTLRCSPKSGHDTVSWYQQALGQGPQFIFQYYEEEERQRGNFPDRFSGHQFPNYSSELNVNALLLGDSALYLCASSLLGPSGNTIYFGEGSWLTVV.

This clone is medium-sized in the sample. Other DNA sequences within the sample encode an identical CDR3. This chain uses TRBV7-9 with TRBJ1-6; no definite D call. The germline V gene has CDR1 SEHNR and CDR2 FQNEAQ (reference sequence). Trimming stripped 5 bases from V and 3 bases from J, with 8 bases between. This CDR3 comprises 14 residues. The CDR3: CASSLGNYNSPLHF. CDR3 coding DNA: TGTGCCAGCAGCCTCGGGAACTATAATTCACCCCTCCACTTT.

As to this clone: A far more abundant clone sits one base away, making this likely a read error. The chain uses TRBV5-5 and TRBJ1-2; 8 bases agree with TRBD1. Germline V CDR1 and CDR2: SGHKS, YYEKEE (reference sequence). V lost 0 bases, J lost 5 bases, and 3 bases stayed unmatched. The CDR3 totals 14 residues. CDR3: CASSLGTGFYGYTF. Written as DNA, the CDR3 is TGTGCCAGCAGCTTGGGGACAGGGTTTTATGGCTACACCTTC.

This clone turned up a few times. The CDR3 DNA is TGTGCCAGCAGCTTAGGCTACAGGCAAGAGACCCAGTACTTC. It codes for CASSLGYRQETQYF. The chain recombines TRBV7-3 with TRBJ2-5; D might be TRBD1 (5 bases). Germline CDR1 SGHTA, CDR2 FQGTGA. Deletions cut 2 bases from V and 2 bases from J, with 9 bases between. The length of the CDR3 is 14 residues.